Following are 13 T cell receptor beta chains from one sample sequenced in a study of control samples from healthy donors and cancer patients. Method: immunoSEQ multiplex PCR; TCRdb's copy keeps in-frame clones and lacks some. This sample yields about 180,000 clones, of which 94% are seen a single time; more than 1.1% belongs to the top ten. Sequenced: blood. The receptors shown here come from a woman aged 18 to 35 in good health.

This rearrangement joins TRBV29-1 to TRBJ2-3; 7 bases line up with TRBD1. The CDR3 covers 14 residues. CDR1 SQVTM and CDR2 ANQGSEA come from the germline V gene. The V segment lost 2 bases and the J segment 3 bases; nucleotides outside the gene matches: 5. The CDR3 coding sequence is TGCAGCGTTGAACCGCAGGGGGAGACAGATACGCAGTATTTT. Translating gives CSVEPQGETDTQYF.

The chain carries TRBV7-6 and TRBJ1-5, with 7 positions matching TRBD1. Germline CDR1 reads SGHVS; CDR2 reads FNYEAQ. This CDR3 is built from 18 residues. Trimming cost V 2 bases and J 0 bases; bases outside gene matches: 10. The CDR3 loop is CASSLYSQGENSNQPQHF. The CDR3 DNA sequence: TGTGCCAGCAGCTTATACAGCCAGGGGGAGAATAGCAATCAGCCCCAGCATTTT.

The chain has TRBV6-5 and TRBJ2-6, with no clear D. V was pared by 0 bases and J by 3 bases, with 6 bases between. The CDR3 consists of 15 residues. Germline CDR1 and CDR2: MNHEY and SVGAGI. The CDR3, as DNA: TGTGCCAGCAGTTACTCGCTTTTTGGGGCCAACGTCCTGACTTTC. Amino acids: CASSYSLFGANVLTF.

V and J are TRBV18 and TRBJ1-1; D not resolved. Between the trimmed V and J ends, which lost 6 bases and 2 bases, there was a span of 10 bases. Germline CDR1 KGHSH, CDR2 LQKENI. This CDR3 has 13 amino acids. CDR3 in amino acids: CASSPDLNTEAFF. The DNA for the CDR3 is TGTGCCAGCTCCCCCGACCTCAACACTGAAGCTTTCTTT.

The CDR3 bases are TGTGCCAGCAGTGAACTCTACGAGCAGTACTTC. Its translation is CASSELYEQYF. This sequence joins TRBV6-1 and TRBJ2-7; D is unclear. The CDR3 length is 11 residues. Germline CDR1 MNHNS, CDR2 SASEGT. Trimming took 2 bases from V and 3 from J, leaving 2 bases between them.

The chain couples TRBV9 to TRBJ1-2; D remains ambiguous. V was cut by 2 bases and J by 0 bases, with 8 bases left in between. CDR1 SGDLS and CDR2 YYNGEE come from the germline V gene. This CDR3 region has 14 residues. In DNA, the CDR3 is TGTGCCAGCAGCGTTTCGATCGCTAACTATGGCTACACCTTC. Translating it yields CASSVSIANYGYTF.

The CDR3 sequence: CASSAGTGGYNEQFF. The CDR3 region has the DNA TGTGCCAGCAGCGCCGGGACAGGGGGCTACAATGAGCAGTTCTTC. The V call is TRBV6-5, the J call TRBJ2-1; TRBD1 matches 11 bases. Germline V lookup: CDR1 MNHEY, CDR2 SVGAGI. The CDR3 covers 15 residues. The ends lost 6 bases at V and 3 bases at J; junction bases unmatched: 4.

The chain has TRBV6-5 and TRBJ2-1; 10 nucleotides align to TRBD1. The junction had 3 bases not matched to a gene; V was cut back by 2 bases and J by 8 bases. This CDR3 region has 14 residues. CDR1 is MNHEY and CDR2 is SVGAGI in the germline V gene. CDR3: CASSYRTGGDEQFF. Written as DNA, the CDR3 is TGTGCCAGCAGTTACAGGACAGGGGGTGATGAGCAGTTCTTC.

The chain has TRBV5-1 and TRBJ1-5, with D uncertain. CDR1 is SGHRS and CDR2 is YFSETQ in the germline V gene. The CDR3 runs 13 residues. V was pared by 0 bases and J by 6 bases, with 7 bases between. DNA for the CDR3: TGCGCCAGCAGCTTGGCCGTGGGTCAGCCCCAGCATTTT. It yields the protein CASSLAVGQPQHF.

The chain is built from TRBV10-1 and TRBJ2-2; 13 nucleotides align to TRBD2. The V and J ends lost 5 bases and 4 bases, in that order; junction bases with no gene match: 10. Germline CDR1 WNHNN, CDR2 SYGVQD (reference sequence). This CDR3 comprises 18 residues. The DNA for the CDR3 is TGCGCCAGCAGTACCGGGACTAGCGGGATGCTAAGCACCGGGGAGCTGTTTTTT. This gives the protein CASSTGTSGMLSTGELFF.

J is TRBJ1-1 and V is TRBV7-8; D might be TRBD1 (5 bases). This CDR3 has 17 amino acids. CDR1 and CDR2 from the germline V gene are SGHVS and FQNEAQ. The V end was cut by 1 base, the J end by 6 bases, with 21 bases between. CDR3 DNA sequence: TGTGCCAGCAGCTTAGGATCGCGGGCTCCCCGGGGCGCTGAAGCTTTCTTT. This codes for CASSLGSRAPRGAEAFF.

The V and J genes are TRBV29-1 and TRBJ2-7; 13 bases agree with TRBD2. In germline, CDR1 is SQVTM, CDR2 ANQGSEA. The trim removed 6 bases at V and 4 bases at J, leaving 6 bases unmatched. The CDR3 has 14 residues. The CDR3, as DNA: TGCAGCGTCATAGGACTAGCGGGGGAATACGAGCAGTACTTC. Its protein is CSVIGLAGEYEQYF.

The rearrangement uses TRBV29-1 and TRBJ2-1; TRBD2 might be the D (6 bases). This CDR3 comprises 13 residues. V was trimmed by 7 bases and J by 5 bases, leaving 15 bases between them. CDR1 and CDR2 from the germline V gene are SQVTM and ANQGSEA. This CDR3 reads CSAPGDTDNEQFF. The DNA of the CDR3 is TGCAGCGCCCCGGGGGATACGGACAATGAGCAGTTCTTC.